This TCR beta chain was recorded in a study of Ad26.COV2.S vaccination and SARS-CoV-2 variants. The study, taken as a whole, reports: Responses of spike-specific T cells (both CD8+ and CD4+) reportedly showed substantial breadth after vaccination. Vaccine and placebo groups showed comparable non-spike TCR breadth.

This clone was counted a single time. Antigen: not known. Noted treatment: some 19 received Ad26.COV2.S at low or high dose, single or two shots; roughly 5 received placebo; per-sample allocation not given. Sampling was performed 63 days after the first vaccine or placebo injection. Here immunoSEQ multiplex PCR was the method, and the copy in TCRdb shows in-frame clones only, minus some. The data contain almost 400,000 clones, about 89% of them singletons. CDR3 length: 13 residues. Trimming stripped 1 base from V and 9 bases from J, with 7 bases between. CDR1 and CDR2 from the germline V gene are LGHDT and YNNKEL (reference sequence).

The sequencing here drew on peripheral blood, taken in a trial of Ad26.COV2.S vaccine versus placebo. The V and J genes are TRBV3-1 (or the pseudogene TRBV3-2) and TRBJ1-6, with D unresolved. The clonotype originates from a person aged 18-60 years who received the Ad26.COV2.S COVID-19 vaccine or a placebo. DNA of the CDR3: TGTGCCAGCAGCCAAGCCGCGGTTTCACCCCTCCACTTT. Its translation: CASSQAAVSPLHF.